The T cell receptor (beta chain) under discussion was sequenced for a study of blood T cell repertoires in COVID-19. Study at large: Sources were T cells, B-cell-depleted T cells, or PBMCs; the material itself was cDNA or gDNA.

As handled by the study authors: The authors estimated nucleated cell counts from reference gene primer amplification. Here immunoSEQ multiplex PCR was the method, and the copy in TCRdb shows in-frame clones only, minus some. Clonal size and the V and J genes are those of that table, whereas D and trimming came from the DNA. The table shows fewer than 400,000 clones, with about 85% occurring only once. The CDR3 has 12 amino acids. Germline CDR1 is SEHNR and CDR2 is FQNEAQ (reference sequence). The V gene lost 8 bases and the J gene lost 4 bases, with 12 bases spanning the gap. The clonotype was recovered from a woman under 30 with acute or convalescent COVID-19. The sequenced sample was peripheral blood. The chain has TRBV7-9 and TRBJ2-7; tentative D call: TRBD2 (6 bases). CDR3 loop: CASSGAFYEQYF. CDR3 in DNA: TGTGCCAGCTCGGGAGCTTTTTACGAGCAGTACTTC.